This is a list of T cell receptor beta chains from one sample in a study of blood T cell repertoires in COVID-19. TCRdb's copy holds only in-frame clones and misses some; the assay was immunoSEQ multiplex PCR. The data hold approximately 200,000 clones, with around 80% observed a single time. Input material: peripheral blood. These receptors all stem from a human donor in a cohort sampled during active COVID-19. The CDR3 runs from the conserved cysteine through the conserved F or W. Fields, in order: J gene, V gene, CDR3 protein.

>TRBJ1-2|TRBV4-1
CASSQGKQGTHGYTF
>TRBJ2-7|TRBV3-1/TRBV3-2
CASSHGLGTYEQYF
>TRBJ2-7|TRBV4-2
CASSLGTGGIDEQYF
>TRBJ2-7|TRBV4-2
CASSQLGGGTLSSYEQYF
>TRBJ2-7|TRBV20-1
CSARSGFEQYF
>TRBJ2-7|TRBV7-2
CASSSPTSGSTTSYEQYF
>TRBJ2-7|TRBV19
CASSDQTGSSYEQYF
>TRBJ2-7|TRBV13
CASSSQRTPSYEQYF
>TRBJ2-5|TRBV28
CASSSGTDQETQYF
>TRBJ1-4|TRBV5-4
CASSFPDEKLFF
>TRBJ1-1|TRBV2
CASSETEGITEAFF
>TRBJ2-7|TRBV4-1
CASSQGSLTSGRLNSYEQYF
>TRBJ2-7|TRBV29-1
CSVGDRGYEQYF
>TRBJ1-5|TRBV27
CASSFGQGHQPQHF
>TRBJ1-5|TRBV2
CASSLANSNQPQHF
>TRBJ1-5|TRBV18
CASSAGGGNQPQHF
>TRBJ1-2|TRBV7-2
CASSVKDSYGYTF
>TRBJ2-3|TRBV7-3
CASSLWQGSDTQYF
>TRBJ2-1|TRBV7-9
CASSFGALADNEQFF